The entry that follows covers one TCR beta chain sequence. Its target is unknown. TCRdb's copy holds only in-frame clones and misses some; the assay was immunoSEQ multiplex PCR. The data hold around 58,000 clones, with around 87% observed a single time. The entry originates in a study of OX40 agonist ivuxolimab in advanced cancers. Across the study: Every 2 weeks, patients got intravenous ivuxolimab at one of six dose levels (0.01-10 mg/kg). Study-wide points: Also showing low normalized T-cell clonal expansion were some of the nonresponders. At doses 0.1 to 3.0 mg/kg, CD4+ and CD8+ clones expanded.

Germline assignment: CDR1 LNHNV and CDR2 YYDKDF (reference sequence). This CDR3 region has 16 residues. V lost 4 bases to trimming and J lost 0 bases, with 13 bases between them. This TCR was recovered from an adult with an advanced solid tumor such as melanoma, head and neck, liver or kidney cancer. This sample comprised CD4+ or CD8+ T cells sorted from blood, obtained in a trial of the OX40 agonist ivuxolimab. This chain uses TRBV15 with TRBJ2-1; either TRBD1 or TRBD2 may fit D (6 bases each). The CDR3: CATSTRRGPSYNEQFF. The CDR3 region has the DNA TGTGCCACCAGCACCCGTCGGGGGCCCTCCTACAATGAGCAGTTCTTC.